Listed here are 32 T cell receptor beta chains from one sample, sequenced in a study of T cell changes during pregnancy in multiple sclerosis. Sequencing was performed with immunoSEQ multiplex PCR; in TCRdb, only in-frame clones are kept and a portion is missing. The table lists about 86,000 clones, approximately 90% of them singletons. Source: peripheral blood, taken in the first trimester of pregnancy. These receptors were taken from a female donor in good health, enrolled as a control in a pregnancy study.

The chain links TRBV4-3 to TRBJ1-2; tentative D call: TRBD1 (6 bases). V lost 0 bases and J lost 4, with 9 bases in between. The CDR3 has 14 residues. CDR1 is LGHNA and CDR2 is YSLEER in the germline V gene. The CDR3 bases are TGCGCCAGCAGCCAAGATACAGGGATCTATGGCTACACCTTC. It codes for CASSQDTGIYGYTF.

The V gene is TRBV28, the J gene TRBJ1-4, with a possible D match to TRBD1 (6 bases). Germline V lookup: CDR1 MDHEN, CDR2 SYDVKM. CDR3 length: 15 amino acids. V was shortened by 5 bases and J by 8 bases, with 18 bases between the two germline ends. Here the CDR3 reads CASSASGTTAEKLFF. Written as DNA, the CDR3 is TGTGCCAGCAGTGCATCCGGGACAACCGCCGAAAAACTGTTTTTT.

V is TRBV7-9 and J is TRBJ1-2; maybe TRBD1 (5 bases). Germline CDR1 is SEHNR and CDR2 is FQNEAQ (reference sequence). CDR3 size: 13 residues. V was clipped by 7 bases and J by 2 bases, with 11 bases between them. The CDR3 nucleotides read TGTGCCAGCACCGGGGAGGGGAACTATGGCTACACCTTC. Translated: CASTGEGNYGYTF.

V and J are TRBV7-2 and TRBJ2-3, with D perhaps matching TRBD2 (6 bases). V was clipped by 5 bases and J by 7 bases, with 16 bases between them. Germline lookup yields CDR1 SGHTA and CDR2 FQGNSA. CDR3 length: 14 amino acids. CDR3 DNA sequence: TGTGCCAGCAGCCCCCGGCGGGGCCGGAATACGCAGTATTTT. It encodes CASSPRRGRNTQYF.

This chain links TRBV7-2 with TRBJ2-7, with a tentative D call TRBD1 (7 bases). This CDR3 has 12 amino acids. Germline V gives CDR1 SGHTA, CDR2 FQGNSA. V lost 6 bases and J lost 12, with 18 bases in between. DNA for the CDR3: TGTGCCAGCAGTCGAGGGGGCGGAGCGGGGTACTTC. Translation: CASSRGGGAGYF.

J is TRBJ1-2 and V is TRBV4-3; 8 positions match TRBD1. V dropped 2 bases and J dropped 0; count of bases not matched to a gene: 8. The germline gives CDR1 LGHNA, CDR2 YSLEER. The CDR3 is 17 amino acids. CDR3 in amino acids: CASSQTPGQGPNYGYTF. The CDR3 DNA reads TGCGCCAGCAGCCAAACCCCTGGACAGGGACCTAACTATGGCTACACCTTC.

The chain links TRBV19 to TRBJ2-1; 9 bases align to TRBD2. The trim removed 3 bases at V and 4 bases at J, leaving 4 bases unmatched. Germline loops: CDR1 LNHDA, CDR2 SQIVND (reference sequence). The CDR3 contains 15 residues. CDR3 residues: CASSISLAGYNEQFF. The DNA of the CDR3 is TGTGCCAGTAGTATCTCGCTAGCGGGGTACAATGAGCAGTTCTTC.

This clone was counted only a few times. The V call is TRBV30, the J call TRBJ1-4; D is uncertain. The CDR3 loop spans 10 amino acids. Trimming removed 3 bases from V and 7 bases from J, with 3 bases in between. Germline V gives CDR1 GTSNPN, CDR2 SVGIG (reference sequence). CDR3 loop: CAWRAEKLFF. The CDR3 bases are TGTGCCTGGAGGGCTGAAAAACTGTTTTTT.

The chain has TRBV9 and TRBJ2-6; no firm D call. The length of the CDR3 is 16 residues. The germline V gene encodes CDR1 SGDLS and CDR2 YYNGEE. V was pared by 4 bases and J by 0 bases, with 11 bases between. The CDR3 here is CASSPQVSSGANVLTF. CDR3 sequence (DNA): TGTGCCAGCAGCCCCCAGGTTAGCTCTGGGGCCAACGTCCTGACTTTC.

CDR3 in DNA: TGTGCCAGCACCGAGCCTAACACCGGGGAGCTGTTTTTT. Translated, it gives CASTEPNTGELFF. The J gene is TRBJ2-2, the V gene TRBV9; D is unclear. From germline, CDR1 is SGDLS and CDR2 YYNGEE. Trimming cost V 6 bases and J 2 bases, with 8 bases left between them. The CDR3 covers 13 residues.

This chain uses TRBV7-9 with TRBJ2-1; 9 positions agree with TRBD2. V lost 1 base, J lost 9 bases, and 7 bases stayed unmatched. CDR3 length: 15 residues. In germline, CDR1 is SEHNR, CDR2 FQNEAQ (reference sequence). DNA for the CDR3: TGTGCCAGCAGCTTAGGGGCGGGGGGGCAGAGTGAGCAGTTCTTC. It is translated as CASSLGAGGQSEQFF.

V is TRBV5-1 and J is TRBJ2-5; 11 positions match TRBD1. With V trimmed by 3 bases and J by 4 bases, 11 bases remained unmatched. The length of the CDR3 is 17 residues. In germline, CDR1 is SGHRS, CDR2 YFSETQ. The CDR3 loop is CASSSSWTGGLLETQYF. The CDR3 DNA sequence: TGCGCCAGCAGCTCTTCCTGGACAGGGGGCCTATTAGAGACCCAGTACTTC.

This chain connects TRBV5-4 to TRBJ2-5; a weak D match, TRBD2 (6 bases). The V and J ends lost 0 bases and 6 bases respectively, with 9 bases between them. Germline assignment: CDR1 SGHNT and CDR2 YYREEE (reference sequence). There are 13 residues in the CDR3. CDR3 sequence: CASSLDGGKTQYF. Here the CDR3 DNA reads TGTGCCAGCAGCTTGGATGGGGGGAAGACCCAGTACTTC.

The chain joins TRBV5-1 to TRBJ1-5, with D unresolved. Trimming pared 0 bases from V and 0 bases from J, leaving 7 bases between. Germline CDR1 is SGHRS and CDR2 is YFSETQ. CDR3 size: 15 residues. The CDR3 reads CASSLGHTSNQPQHF. CDR3 DNA: TGCGCCAGCAGCTTGGGACATACTAGCAATCAGCCCCAGCATTTT.

This chain links TRBV25-1 with TRBJ2-1, with a weak D call TRBD2 (5 bases). The CDR3 runs to 12 residues. V lost 2 bases and J lost 8, with 7 bases in between. The V gene's germline CDR1 is MGHDK and CDR2 SYGVNS. The CDR3 here is CASSERGYEQFF. The CDR3 DNA reads TGTGCCAGCAGTGAACGGGGTTATGAGCAGTTCTTC.

The chain carries TRBV7-8 and TRBJ1-1, with unresolved D. The CDR3 runs 14 residues. The V gene lost 4 bases and the J gene lost 8 bases, with 17 bases spanning the gap. Germline loops: CDR1 SGHVS, CDR2 FQNEAQ. CDR3 bases: TGTGCCAGCAGCTCCCCGAACGACAATCGGGAAGCTTTCTTT. Amino acids: CASSSPNDNREAFF.

This clone has only one observation. The chain combines TRBV19 with TRBJ2-2, with TRBD1 identical over 7 bases. The CDR3 sequence is 17 residues long. V dropped 4 bases and J dropped 6; count of bases not matched to a gene: 14. Germline V lookup: CDR1 LNHDA, CDR2 SQIVND (reference sequence). The DNA for the CDR3 is TGTGCCAGTAGTAAATTCGGGACAGTCCTTTACTCCGGGGAGCTGTTTTTT. Protein: CASSKFGTVLYSGELFF.

This chain uses TRBV6-6 with TRBJ2-4; 7 nucleotides align to TRBD1. V trimming: 5 bases; J trimming: 8 bases; junction bases outside the gene matches: 9. CDR1 is MNHNY and CDR2 is SVGAGI in the germline V gene (reference sequence). The CDR3 has 14 residues. The CDR3 nucleotides are TGTGCCAGCAGTCCGACAGGGATCTGGGACATTCAGTACTTC. Its translation: CASSPTGIWDIQYF.

This clone was found a few times. The chain combines TRBV7-9 with TRBJ2-1; D gene unclear. V was cut by 5 bases and J by 7 bases, with 12 bases left in between. CDR1 is SEHNR, CDR2 FQNEAQ, per germline (reference sequence). This CDR3 has 13 residues. CDR3 sequence reads: CASSTSPLNEQFF. CDR3 nucleotide sequence: TGTGCCAGCAGCACATCTCCTTTGAATGAGCAGTTCTTC.

This clone was detected only a few times. The rearrangement uses TRBV19 and TRBJ1-1; 7 positions agree with TRBD1. Germline loops: CDR1 LNHDA, CDR2 SQIVND (reference sequence). J gave up 7 bases and V 5 bases, and 13 bases lay outside the gene matches. The CDR3 spans 15 residues. The CDR3, as DNA: TGTGCCAGTAGTCCAAGTAAACAGGGGAGAGGTGAAGCTTTCTTT. This encodes CASSPSKQGRGEAFF.

The chain carries TRBV11-2 and TRBJ2-7, with a possible D match to TRBD2 (5 bases). The CDR3 runs to 15 residues. Germline values: CDR1 SGHAT, CDR2 FQNNGV. Trimming took 0 bases from V and 6 from J, leaving 15 bases between them. The CDR3 reads CASSLDPGSWGEQYF. CDR3 in DNA: TGTGCCAGCAGCTTAGACCCGGGGAGTTGGGGCGAGCAGTACTTC.

The chain uses TRBV7-2 and TRBJ2-3; perhaps TRBD2 as D (6 bases). The germline V and J ends were trimmed by 4 bases and 3 bases, with 14 bases remaining between them. The CDR3 extends over 15 amino acids. Germline values: CDR1 SGHTA, CDR2 FQGNSA. The CDR3 loop is CASSSGGDGTDTQYF. CDR3 nucleotides: TGTGCCAGCAGCTCCGGAGGGGATGGGACAGATACGCAGTATTTT.

This clone occurred a few times. The chain joins TRBV2 to TRBJ1-1, with 7 bases matching TRBD1. V shed 7 bases, J shed 5 bases, and the junction held 1 base outside the gene matches. Germline CDR1 is SNHLY and CDR2 is FYNNEI. CDR3 length: 11 amino acids. The CDR3 protein is CASNRGTEAFF. CDR3 DNA: TGTGCCAGCAACAGGGGTACTGAAGCTTTCTTT.

This clone was detected only once. The chain joins TRBV10-3 to TRBJ2-1, with D perhaps matching TRBD2 (6 bases). Looked up from germline, CDR1 is ENHRY and CDR2 is SYGVKD. The CDR3 runs 16 residues. The V end was cut by 1 base, the J end by 9 bases, with 19 bases between. CDR3 nucleotides: TGTGCCATCAGTGAGTTACGGGCTAGCGTGTCGGGTGAGCAGTTCTTC. Encoded protein: CAISELRASVSGEQFF.

As for this clone: This specimen includes other DNA sequences encoding the same CDR3. The chain combines TRBV30 with TRBJ1-5; unclear D gene. The germline CDR1 and CDR2 sequences are GTSNPN and SVGIG (reference sequence). V gave up 0 bases and J gave up 2 bases, with 5 bases separating them. CDR3 size: 13 residues. CDR3 loop: CAWSVQGNQPQHF. CDR3 nucleotide sequence: TGTGCCTGGAGTGTTCAGGGCAATCAGCCCCAGCATTTT. Full variable domain (remainder filled in from reference TRBV30 and TRBJ1-5): SQTIHQWPATLVQPVGSPLSLECTVEGTSNPNLYWYRQAAGRGLQLLFYSVGIGQISSEVPQNLSASRPQDRQFILSSKKLLLSDSGFYLCAWSVQGNQPQHFGDGTRLSIL.

CDR3 DNA sequence: TGTGCCAGCAGGCCCCTGGGCAATTTTGAGACCCAGTACTTC. It translates to CASRPLGNFETQYF. This rearrangement joins TRBV25-1 to TRBJ2-5; D is undetermined. The germline V gene encodes CDR1 MGHDK and CDR2 SYGVNS. This CDR3 comprises 14 residues. Trimming removed 6 bases at V and 5 bases at J, with 16 bases between.

This clone came up once. The gene calls are TRBV5-5 and TRBJ2-6; 7 bases line up with TRBD1. Germline V gene lookup returns CDR1 SGHKS and CDR2 YYEKEE (reference sequence). The CDR3 totals 15 residues. Trimming at V came to 2 bases and at J to 2 bases, leaving 1 base not matched to a gene. The CDR3 sequence: CASSFQGAGANVLTF. The CDR3 nucleotides are TGTGCCAGCAGCTTCCAGGGGGCTGGGGCCAACGTCCTGACTTTC. Full variable domain (missing parts from reference TRBV5-5 and TRBJ2-6): DAGVTQSPTHLIKTRGQQVTLRCSPISGHKSVSWYQQVLGQGPQFIFQYYEKEERGRGNFPDRFSARQFPNYSSELNVNALLLGDSALYLCASSFQGAGANVLTFGAGSRLTVL.

CDR3 nucleotide sequence: TGCAGCGTTGAAGAGGCAGGGGGCGAGCAGTACTTC. This encodes CSVEEAGGEQYF. The V call is TRBV29-1, the J call TRBJ2-7, with 7 bases lining up with TRBD1. This CDR3 comprises 12 residues. From germline, CDR1 is SQVTM and CDR2 ANQGSEA. V gave up 0 bases and J gave up 6 bases; unmatched junction bases: 2.

This chain connects TRBV4-1 to TRBJ2-5; D is perhaps TRBD2 (6 bases). The J call could be wrong; TRBJ2-7 is a better fit for the DNA end. The CDR3 extends over 17 amino acids. Looked up from germline, CDR1 is MGHRA and CDR2 is YSYEKL. The CDR3 here is CASSQVARDFGMYEQYF. Written as DNA, the CDR3 is TGCGCCAGCAGCCAAGTAGCCCGGGACTTTGGAATGTACGAGCAGTACTTC.

This chain joins TRBV5-5 and TRBJ2-5; TRBD1 matches 8 bases. Germline CDR1 reads SGHKS; CDR2 reads YYEKEE (reference sequence). CDR3 length equals 14 residues. The J segment lost 7 bases and the V segment lost 2 bases, leaving 7 bases of the junction unmatched. CDR3 in amino acids: CASSFFDRGGTQYF. CDR3 DNA sequence: TGTGCCAGCAGCTTCTTCGACAGGGGAGGGACCCAGTACTTC.

The V and J genes are TRBV9 and TRBJ2-3; D perhaps matches TRBD2 (6 bases). The CDR3 runs to 16 residues. Germline V lookup: CDR1 SGDLS, CDR2 YYNGEE. V lost 4 bases, J lost 4 bases, and 19 bases lay in between. This CDR3 reads CASSPRLAGSSDTQYF. The DNA of the CDR3 is TGTGCCAGCAGCCCCCGACTGGCGGGGTCCTCAGATACGCAGTATTTT.

This sequence joins TRBV18 and TRBJ1-2, with a weak D call TRBD1 (6 bases). This CDR3 has 16 amino acids. CDR1 KGHSH and CDR2 LQKENI come from the germline V gene. V lost 1 base to trimming and J lost 0 bases, with 12 bases between them. This CDR3 is CASSPLDRPANYGYTF. CDR3 sequence (DNA): TGTGCCAGCTCACCACTGGACAGACCAGCTAACTATGGCTACACCTTC.